This T cell receptor (beta chain) emerged from a study of CD4 T cells in relation to SARS-CoV-2 and coronaviruses. Study-level background: The negative reference was HIV-1 Nef peptide pool or peptide-free culture. The study, taken as a whole, reports: Each donor contributed either pre-pandemic or post-infection samples, not both.

Before the COVID-19 pandemic, during about 2011-2019, CD4+ T cells were taken from unexposed donors. After nine to ten days of culture, CD4+ T cells were isolated. Each well had a few million PBMCs in around 5% human AB serum with IL-2. Remarks on this clone: Its target is unknown.

CDR1 and CDR2 (germline): SGHRS, YFSETQ. The CDR3 contains 16 residues. Unmatched junction bases numbered 12, after V lost 4 bases and J lost 7 bases. The data were produced by immunoSEQ multiplex PCR, yet TCRdb's version contains in-frame clones alone and is incomplete. The data hold about 18,000 clones, with over 70% observed a single time. The chain combines TRBV5-1 with TRBJ2-7; TRBD1 aligns across 12 bases. The source material was CD4+ T cells from PBMCs, cultured in vitro. The clonotype comes from a human donor in good health. The CDR3 region has the DNA TGCGCCAGCAGCACCGGAGACGGGACAGGGGGCAGAGAGCAGTACTTC. This sequence encodes CASSTGDGTGGREQYF.